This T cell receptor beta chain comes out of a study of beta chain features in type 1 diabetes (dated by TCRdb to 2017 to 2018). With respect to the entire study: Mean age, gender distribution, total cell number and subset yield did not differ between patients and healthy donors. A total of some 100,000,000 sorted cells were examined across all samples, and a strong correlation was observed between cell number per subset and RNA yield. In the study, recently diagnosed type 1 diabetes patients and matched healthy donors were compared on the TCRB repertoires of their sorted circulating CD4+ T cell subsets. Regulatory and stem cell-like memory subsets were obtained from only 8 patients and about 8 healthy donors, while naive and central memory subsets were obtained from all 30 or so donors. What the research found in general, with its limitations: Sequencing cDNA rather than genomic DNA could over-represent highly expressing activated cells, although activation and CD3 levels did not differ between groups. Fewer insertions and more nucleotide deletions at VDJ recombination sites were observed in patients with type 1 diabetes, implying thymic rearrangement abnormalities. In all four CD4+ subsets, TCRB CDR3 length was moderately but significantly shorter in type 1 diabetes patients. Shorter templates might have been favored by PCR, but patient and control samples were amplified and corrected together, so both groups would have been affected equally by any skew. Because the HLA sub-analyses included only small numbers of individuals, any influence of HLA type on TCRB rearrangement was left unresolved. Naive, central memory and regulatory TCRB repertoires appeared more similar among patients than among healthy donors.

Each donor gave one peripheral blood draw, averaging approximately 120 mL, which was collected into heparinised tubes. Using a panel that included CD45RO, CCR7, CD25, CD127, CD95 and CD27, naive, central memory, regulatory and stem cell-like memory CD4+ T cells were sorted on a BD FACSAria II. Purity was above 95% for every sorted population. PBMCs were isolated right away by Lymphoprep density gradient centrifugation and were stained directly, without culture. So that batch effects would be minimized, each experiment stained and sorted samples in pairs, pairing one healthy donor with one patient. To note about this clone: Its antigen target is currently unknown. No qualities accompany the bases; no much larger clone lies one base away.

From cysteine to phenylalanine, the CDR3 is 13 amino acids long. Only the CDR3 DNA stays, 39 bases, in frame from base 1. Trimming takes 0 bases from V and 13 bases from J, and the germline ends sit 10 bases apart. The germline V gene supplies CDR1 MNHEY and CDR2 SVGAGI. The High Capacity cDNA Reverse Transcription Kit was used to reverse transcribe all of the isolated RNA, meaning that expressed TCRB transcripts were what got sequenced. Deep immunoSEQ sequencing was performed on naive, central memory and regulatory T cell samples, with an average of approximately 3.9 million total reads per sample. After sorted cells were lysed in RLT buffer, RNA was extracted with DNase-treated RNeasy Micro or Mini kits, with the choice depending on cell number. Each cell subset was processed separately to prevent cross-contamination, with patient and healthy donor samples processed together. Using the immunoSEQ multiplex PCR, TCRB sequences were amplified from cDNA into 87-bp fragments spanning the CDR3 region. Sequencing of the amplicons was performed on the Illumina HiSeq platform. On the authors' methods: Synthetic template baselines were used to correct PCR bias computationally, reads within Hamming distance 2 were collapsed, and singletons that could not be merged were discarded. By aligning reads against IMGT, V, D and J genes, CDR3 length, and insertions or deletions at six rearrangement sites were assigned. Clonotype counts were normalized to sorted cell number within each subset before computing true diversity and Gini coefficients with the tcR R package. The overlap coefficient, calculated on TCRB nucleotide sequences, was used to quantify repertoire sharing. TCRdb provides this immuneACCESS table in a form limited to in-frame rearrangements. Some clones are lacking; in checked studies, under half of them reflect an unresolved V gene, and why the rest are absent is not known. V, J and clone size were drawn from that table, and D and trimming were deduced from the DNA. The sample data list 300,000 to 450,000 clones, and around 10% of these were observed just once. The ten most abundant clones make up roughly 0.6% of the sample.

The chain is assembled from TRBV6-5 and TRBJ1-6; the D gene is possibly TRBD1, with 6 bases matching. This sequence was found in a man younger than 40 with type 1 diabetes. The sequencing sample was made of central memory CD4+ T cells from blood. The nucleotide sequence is TGTGCCAGCAGTTACTCCAGGGGAAGGCCCCTCCACTTT. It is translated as CASSYSRGRPLHF.